This T cell receptor beta chain comes out of a study of control samples from healthy donors and cancer patients. The repertoire was sequenced with immunoSEQ multiplex PCR; TCRdb's copy has only in-frame clones and lacks some. The profile shows about 140,000 clones, about 90% of them singletons. Material: blood. The sequence was obtained from a man aged 18 to 30 in good health.

CDR3 in amino acids: CASSSTGVNTGELFF. As DNA, the CDR3 is TGTGCCAGCAGCTCGACAGGGGTGAACACCGGGGAGCTGTTTTTT. The chain is built from TRBV11-3 and TRBJ2-2; 8 bases align to TRBD1. V trimming: 4 bases; J trimming: 1 base; junction bases outside the gene matches: 2. CDR1 is SGHNT and CDR2 is YENEEA in the germline V gene. CDR3 length: 15 residues.